A selection of T cell receptor beta chains follows, all from one sample in a study of T cells in Graves' hyperthyroidism and ophthalmopathy. From the multiplex PCR reads, TCRdb called clonotypes with MiXCR, one entry per CDR3 protein. The table lists approximately 250,000 distinct CDR3 sequences, about 25% of them singletons. Sequencing was carried out using blood. The receptor set was obtained from a woman between 35 and 50 years old with Graves' ophthalmopathy. Both conserved end residues are part of each CDR3. The order of the fields is clone size, D gene, J gene, V gene, CDR3 DNA, CDR3 protein. The D gene is left open where the match is weak. The size of a clone is reported for some rows only, either as once, few or many, or as a class for expanded clones.

clone_size: .; d_call: TRBD2; j_call: TRBJ2-7; v_call: TRBV12-3/TRBV12-4; cdr3_nt: TGTGCCAGCAGTTTACGGGCGGGACTAGTCTACGAGCAGTACTTC; cdr3_aa: CASSLRAGLVYEQYF
clone_size: many; d_call: TRBD1; j_call: TRBJ2-2; v_call: TRBV7-2; cdr3_nt: TGTGCCAGCAGCTTTTTGGACAGGGTTACCGGGGAGCTGTTTTTT; cdr3_aa: CASSFLDRVTGELFF
clone_size: .; d_call: .; j_call: TRBJ1-1; v_call: TRBV20-1; cdr3_nt: TGCAGTGCTAGACGGGGACAACTTGAAGCTTTCTTT; cdr3_aa: CSARRGQLEAFF
clone_size: many; d_call: TRBD1; j_call: TRBJ1-2; v_call: TRBV27; cdr3_nt: TGTGCCACCCACGGGACAGGCAGAAACTATGGCTACACCTTC; cdr3_aa: CATHGTGRNYGYTF
clone_size: many; d_call: .; j_call: TRBJ2-7; v_call: TRBV6-1; cdr3_nt: TGTGCCAGCAGTCCCGGGGGCGGGAGCTCCTACGAGCAGTACTTC; cdr3_aa: CASSPGGGSSYEQYF
clone_size: many; d_call: TRBD1; j_call: TRBJ2-6; v_call: TRBV6-5; cdr3_nt: TGTGCCAGCAGTTACACCGACAGGGGTGCTGGGGCCAACGTCCTGACTTTC; cdr3_aa: CASSYTDRGAGANVLTF
clone_size: many; d_call: TRBD1; j_call: TRBJ2-3; v_call: TRBV11-2; cdr3_nt: TGTGCCAGCAGCTTACTCGGACAGGGGTTACCAGATACGCAGTATTTT; cdr3_aa: CASSLLGQGLPDTQYF
clone_size: many; d_call: .; j_call: TRBJ1-2; v_call: TRBV4-2; cdr3_nt: TGTGCCAGCAGCCAAGGGGGGCAGGGGTTTCGGTATGGCTACACCTTC; cdr3_aa: CASSQGGQGFRYGYTF
clone_size: many; d_call: .; j_call: TRBJ2-7; v_call: TRBV6-6; cdr3_nt: TGTGCCAGCAGTACCCAACAGGGCGAGCAGTACTTC; cdr3_aa: CASSTQQGEQYF
clone_size: many; d_call: TRBD1; j_call: TRBJ1-1; v_call: TRBV20-1; cdr3_nt: TGCAGTGCTACCCGAGCTGGGACAGGGAACACTGAAGCTTTCTTT; cdr3_aa: CSATRAGTGNTEAFF
clone_size: many; d_call: .; j_call: TRBJ2-7; v_call: TRBV29-1; cdr3_nt: TGCAGCGTATTGGGTGACGGCTACGAGCAGTACTTC; cdr3_aa: CSVLGDGYEQYF
clone_size: many; d_call: TRBD2; j_call: TRBJ2-3; v_call: TRBV12-3/TRBV12-4; cdr3_nt: TGTGCCAGCAGTTTGTTGGGCGGGAGGGCAACAGATACGCAGTATTTT; cdr3_aa: CASSLLGGRATDTQYF
clone_size: many; d_call: .; j_call: TRBJ1-3; v_call: TRBV28; cdr3_nt: TGTGCCAGCAGTTTACCGGCGGGGTACTCTGGAAACACCATATATTTT; cdr3_aa: CASSLPAGYSGNTIYF
clone_size: many; d_call: .; j_call: TRBJ2-2; v_call: TRBV20-1; cdr3_nt: TGCAGTGCTAGAGCGTCTGGAGGGAGGCCCGGGGAGCTGTTTTTT; cdr3_aa: CSARASGGRPGELFF
clone_size: .; d_call: .; j_call: TRBJ1-5; v_call: TRBV28; cdr3_nt: TGTGCCAGCAGTTTAGTTTACAGCAATCAGCCCCAGCATTTT; cdr3_aa: CASSLVYSNQPQHF
clone_size: many; d_call: TRBD1; j_call: TRBJ2-2; v_call: TRBV19; cdr3_nt: TGTGCCAGTGGAACAGGGGTTCGCACCGGGGAGCTGTTTTTT; cdr3_aa: CASGTGVRTGELFF
clone_size: .; d_call: TRBD1; j_call: TRBJ2-5; v_call: TRBV7-8; cdr3_nt: TGTGCCAGCAGCCCCCGGACAGGGGGCGGTCAAGAGACCCAGTACTTC; cdr3_aa: CASSPRTGGGQETQYF
clone_size: many; d_call: .; j_call: TRBJ2-2; v_call: TRBV6-2/TRBV6-3; cdr3_nt: TGTGCCAGCAGCACCGGGACTTATGACACCGGGGAGCTGTTTTTT; cdr3_aa: CASSTGTYDTGELFF
clone_size: few; d_call: TRBD2; j_call: TRBJ2-2; v_call: TRBV28; cdr3_nt: TGTGCCAGCAACTCTCCGGGACTAGCGGGATCCGGGGAGCTGTTTTTT; cdr3_aa: CASNSPGLAGSGELFF
clone_size: .; d_call: TRBD1; j_call: TRBJ1-2; v_call: TRBV6-1; cdr3_nt: TGTGCCAGCAGACCCGGGACAGTAACTAACTATGGCTACACCTTC; cdr3_aa: CASRPGTVTNYGYTF
clone_size: many; d_call: TRBD1; j_call: TRBJ1-6; v_call: TRBV9; cdr3_nt: TGTGCCAGCAGCCCCCAGGGGGGGGATTCACCCCTCCACTTT; cdr3_aa: CASSPQGGDSPLHF
clone_size: many; d_call: .; j_call: TRBJ2-5; v_call: TRBV20-1; cdr3_nt: TGCAGTGCTAGAGATCCCCAGGGTCGGGGTGAGACCCAGTACTTC; cdr3_aa: CSARDPQGRGETQYF
clone_size: .; d_call: TRBD2; j_call: TRBJ2-1; v_call: TRBV12-3/TRBV12-4; cdr3_nt: TGTGCCACCAGTACGGGACTAGCGGGAGGGGAAGAGTTCTTC; cdr3_aa: CATSTGLAGGEEFF
clone_size: many; d_call: TRBD1; j_call: TRBJ2-7; v_call: TRBV29-1; cdr3_nt: TGCAGCGTTGAGAGTAGGGACAGCTACGAGCAGTACTTC; cdr3_aa: CSVESRDSYEQYF
clone_size: .; d_call: .; j_call: TRBJ2-5; v_call: TRBV20-1; cdr3_nt: TGCAGTGGGGGACTGCAAGAGACCCAGTACTTC; cdr3_aa: CSGGLQETQYF
clone_size: many; d_call: .; j_call: TRBJ2-5; v_call: TRBV7-9; cdr3_nt: TGTGCCAGCAGCTTACTCGACGGCCAAGAGACCCAGTACTTC; cdr3_aa: CASSLLDGQETQYF
clone_size: many; d_call: .; j_call: TRBJ2-7; v_call: TRBV2; cdr3_nt: TGTGCCAGCAGTCAGGGGGAGGAAGTCTACGAGCAGTACTTC; cdr3_aa: CASSQGEEVYEQYF
clone_size: few; d_call: .; j_call: TRBJ1-2; v_call: TRBV6-2/TRBV6-3; cdr3_nt: TGTGCCAGCAGGAATAACGGTGGCCCGAATGGCTACACCTTC; cdr3_aa: CASRNNGGPNGYTF
clone_size: many; d_call: TRBD1; j_call: TRBJ2-4; v_call: TRBV20-1; cdr3_nt: TGCAGTGCTAGGGACGGGACAGGGACCCCTCAAAACATTCAGTACTTC; cdr3_aa: CSARDGTGTPQNIQYF
clone_size: many; d_call: .; j_call: TRBJ2-7; v_call: TRBV25-1; cdr3_nt: TGTGCCAGCACCGGGTCTACTACATACGAGCAGTACTTC; cdr3_aa: CASTGSTTYEQYF
clone_size: .; d_call: .; j_call: TRBJ2-5; v_call: TRBV9; cdr3_nt: TGTGCCAGCAGCGTAGTAGCGATTACAGGGACCCAGTACTTC; cdr3_aa: CASSVVAITGTQYF
clone_size: .; d_call: TRBD2; j_call: TRBJ2-5; v_call: TRBV11-2; cdr3_nt: TGTGCCACCCAGCCCACTAGCGGGGCAGAGACCCAGTACTTC; cdr3_aa: CATQPTSGAETQYF
clone_size: many; d_call: TRBD1; j_call: TRBJ2-5; v_call: TRBV11-3; cdr3_nt: TGTGCCAGCAGCCCGGGGACAGGGCAAATTCAAGAGACCCAGTACTTC; cdr3_aa: CASSPGTGQIQETQYF
clone_size: many; d_call: .; j_call: TRBJ2-7; v_call: TRBV28; cdr3_nt: TGTGCCAGCATCCGTCCTACCTCCTACGAGCAGTACTTC; cdr3_aa: CASIRPTSYEQYF
clone_size: few; d_call: .; j_call: TRBJ2-7; v_call: TRBV4-2; cdr3_nt: TGTGCCAGCAGCCAAGTGGCGGCGAAGGAAACTGCCAGCGGATTTGCCTTCCCCGAGCAGTACTTC; cdr3_aa: CASSQVAAKETASGFAFPEQYF
clone_size: many; d_call: TRBD2; j_call: TRBJ2-3; v_call: TRBV4-2; cdr3_nt: TGTGCCAGCAGCCAAGTTGGGACTAGCGGGCCTAGCACAGATACGCAGTATTTT; cdr3_aa: CASSQVGTSGPSTDTQYF
clone_size: .; d_call: .; j_call: TRBJ1-1; v_call: TRBV29-1; cdr3_nt: TGCAGCGCTGGATTGGCGGGTAGCACTGAAGCTTTCTTT; cdr3_aa: CSAGLAGSTEAFF
clone_size: many; d_call: .; j_call: TRBJ2-5; v_call: TRBV20-1; cdr3_nt: TGCAGTGCTAGAGATGTAACTAGCCAAGAGACCCAGTACTTC; cdr3_aa: CSARDVTSQETQYF
clone_size: many; d_call: TRBD2; j_call: TRBJ2-5; v_call: TRBV6-5; cdr3_nt: TGTGCCAGCAGTTATACTAGCGGTAGTCAAGAGACCCAGTACTTC; cdr3_aa: CASSYTSGSQETQYF
clone_size: few; d_call: .; j_call: TRBJ2-5; v_call: TRBV19; cdr3_nt: TGTGCCAGTAGTTCAGACCCGACGGGTAGAGAGACCCAGTACTTC; cdr3_aa: CASSSDPTGRETQYF
clone_size: many; d_call: .; j_call: TRBJ2-7; v_call: TRBV6-5; cdr3_nt: TGTGCCAGCAGTTCTAGCTGGGCCTACGAGCAGTACTTC; cdr3_aa: CASSSSWAYEQYF
clone_size: many; d_call: TRBD1; j_call: TRBJ1-1; v_call: TRBV7-8; cdr3_nt: TGTGCCAGCAGCTTGGGACAGGCGGGGTACACTGAAGCTTTCTTT; cdr3_aa: CASSLGQAGYTEAFF
clone_size: many; d_call: .; j_call: TRBJ1-5; v_call: TRBV29-1; cdr3_nt: TGCAGCGCCCTACAGGGTTACAATCAGCCCCAGCATTTT; cdr3_aa: CSALQGYNQPQHF
clone_size: many; d_call: .; j_call: TRBJ1-6; v_call: TRBV30; cdr3_nt: TGTGCCTGGAGAAGAAGGGATAATTCACCCCTCCACTTT; cdr3_aa: CAWRRRDNSPLHF
clone_size: .; d_call: .; j_call: TRBJ1-2; v_call: TRBV12-3/TRBV12-4; cdr3_nt: TGTGCCAGCAGTTTAGGAGGGACAACGGGAAGGGGCTACACCTTC; cdr3_aa: CASSLGGTTGRGYTF
clone_size: many; d_call: .; j_call: TRBJ2-7; v_call: TRBV4-1; cdr3_nt: TGCGCCAGCAGCCAATTCGAAGGGAGCTCCTACGAGCAGTACTTC; cdr3_aa: CASSQFEGSSYEQYF
clone_size: many; d_call: .; j_call: TRBJ2-5; v_call: TRBV6-5; cdr3_nt: TGTGCCAGCAGTTACGGCGCCGTTAGCACTGGGGAGACCCAGTACTTC; cdr3_aa: CASSYGAVSTGETQYF
clone_size: many; d_call: TRBD1; j_call: TRBJ1-2; v_call: TRBV28; cdr3_nt: TGTGCCAGCAGTTTACAGGGGGCGAACTATGGCTACACCTTC; cdr3_aa: CASSLQGANYGYTF
clone_size: .; d_call: .; j_call: TRBJ1-6; v_call: TRBV27; cdr3_nt: TGTGCCAGCAGCCTGGGACGGATTAATTCACCCCTCCACTTT; cdr3_aa: CASSLGRINSPLHF
clone_size: once; d_call: .; j_call: TRBJ1-1; v_call: TRBV12-3/TRBV12-4; cdr3_nt: TGTGCCAGCAGTTTACTGGGGTACACTGAAGCTTTCTTT; cdr3_aa: CASSLLGYTEAFF
clone_size: many; d_call: .; j_call: TRBJ2-7; v_call: TRBV28; cdr3_nt: TGTGCCAGCAGTTTCCCCCCCGGACAGTCCTACGAGCAGTACTTC; cdr3_aa: CASSFPPGQSYEQYF
clone_size: .; d_call: .; j_call: TRBJ2-7; v_call: TRBV7-2; cdr3_nt: TGTGCCAGCAGCTTATCCCATGGACAGCCCCCTCCGTACTTC; cdr3_aa: CASSLSHGQPPPYF
clone_size: many; d_call: .; j_call: TRBJ2-7; v_call: TRBV7-8; cdr3_nt: TGTGCCAGCAGCTTAAGGGCGGGACCTACCTACGAGCAGTACTTC; cdr3_aa: CASSLRAGPTYEQYF
clone_size: many; d_call: .; j_call: TRBJ1-1; v_call: TRBV3-1; cdr3_nt: TGTGCCAGCGGTCCAGATGTGAACACTGAAGCTTTCTTT; cdr3_aa: CASGPDVNTEAFF